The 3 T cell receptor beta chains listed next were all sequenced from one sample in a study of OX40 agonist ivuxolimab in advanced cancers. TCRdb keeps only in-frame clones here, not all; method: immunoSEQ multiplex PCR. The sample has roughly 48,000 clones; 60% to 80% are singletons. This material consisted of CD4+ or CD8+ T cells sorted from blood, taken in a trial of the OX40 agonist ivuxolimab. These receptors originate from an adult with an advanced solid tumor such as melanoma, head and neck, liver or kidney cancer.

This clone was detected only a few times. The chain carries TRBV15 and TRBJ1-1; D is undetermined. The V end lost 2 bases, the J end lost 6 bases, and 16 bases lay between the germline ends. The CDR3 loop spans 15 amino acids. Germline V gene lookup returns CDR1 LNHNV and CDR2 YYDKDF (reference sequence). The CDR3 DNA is TGTGCCACCAGCAGACGAAACATCGGATCCCCTGAAGCTTTCTTT. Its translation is CATSRRNIGSPEAFF.

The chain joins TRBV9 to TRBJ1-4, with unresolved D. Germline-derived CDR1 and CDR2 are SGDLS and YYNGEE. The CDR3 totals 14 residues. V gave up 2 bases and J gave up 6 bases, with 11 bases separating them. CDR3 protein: CASSVHSTYEKLFF. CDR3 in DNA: TGTGCCAGCAGCGTCCACAGTACCTATGAAAAACTGTTTTTT. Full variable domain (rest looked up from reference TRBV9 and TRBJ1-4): DSGVTQTPKHLITATGQRVTLRCSPRSGDLSVYWYQQSLDQGLQFLIQYYNGEERAKGNILERFSAQQFPDLHSELNLSSLELGDSALYFCASSVHSTYEKLFFGSGTQLSVL.

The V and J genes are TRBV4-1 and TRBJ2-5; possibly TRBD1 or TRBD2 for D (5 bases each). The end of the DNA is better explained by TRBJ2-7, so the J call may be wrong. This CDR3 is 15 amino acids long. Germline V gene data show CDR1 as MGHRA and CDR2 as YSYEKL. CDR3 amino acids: CASSQAPGTLYEQYF. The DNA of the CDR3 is TGCGCCAGCAGCCAAGCGCCAGGGACGTTATACGAGCAGTACTTC.